A single sample is the source of the 17 T cell receptor beta chains below, sequenced in a study of cytomegalovirus exposure and HLA in healthy donors. In the PCR, 60 Vbeta and 13 Jbeta primers were used. Libraries were prepared by immunoSEQ multiplex PCR; TCRdb keeps only in-frame clonotypes and omits some of them. This table holds roughly 130,000 clones, around 79% found once. The specimen was PBMCs. The receptors come from a female donor in good health and CMV-seronegative.

This clone was picked up one time. V and J are TRBV14 and TRBJ2-7, with a possible D match to TRBD2 (5 bases). The V end lost 1 base, the J end lost 6 bases, and 10 bases lay between the germline ends. The CDR3 contains 13 residues. Germline CDR1 reads SGHDN; CDR2 reads FVKESK. CDR3 region: CASSQATRGEQYF. DNA of the CDR3: TGTGCCAGCAGCCAAGCGACCCGGGGCGAGCAGTACTTC.

This rearrangement joins TRBV5-6 to TRBJ2-5; 11 nucleotides align to TRBD2. CDR3 length: 18 residues. V dropped 3 bases and J dropped 2; count of bases not matched to a gene: 12. CDR1 and CDR2 (germline): SGHDT, YYEEEE. The CDR3 bases are TGTGCCAGCAGCTCTAGCGGGGGGCCTCTTAGATCGCAAGAGACCCAGTACTTC. This sequence encodes CASSSSGGPLRSQETQYF.

The rearrangement joins TRBV2 to TRBJ2-1, with 7 bases identical to TRBD2. The V and J ends lost 6 bases and 4 bases, in that order; junction bases with no gene match: 9. From germline, CDR1 is SNHLY and CDR2 FYNNEI. The CDR3 runs to 15 residues. CDR3 DNA sequence: TGTGCCAGCAGCGCGGGGACTACTCATTACAATGAGCAGTTCTTC. It is translated as CASSAGTTHYNEQFF.

CDR3 in DNA: TGCGCCAGCAGCCAAGGGGGACTTCTGATCAGGGAGACCCAGTACTTC. Its translation is CASSQGGLLIRETQYF. The V gene is TRBV4-1, the J gene TRBJ2-5; D is possibly TRBD2 (6 bases). The CDR3 has 16 residues. CDR1 and CDR2 (germline): MGHRA, YSYEKL. With 1 base removed from V and 5 bases from J, the gap between germline ends came to 17 bases.

The rearrangement links TRBV9 to TRBJ2-7; D possibly corresponds to TRBD1 (6 bases). Trimming removed 0 bases from V and 0 bases from J, with 7 bases in between. The germline gives CDR1 SGDLS, CDR2 YYNGEE. CDR3 length equals 14 residues. CDR3 nucleotide sequence: TGTGCCAGCAGCGTAGGGGACAACTCCTACGAGCAGTACTTC. Its translation: CASSVGDNSYEQYF.

The chain joins TRBV19 to TRBJ2-7; TRBD1 matches at 8 bases. The germline gives CDR1 LNHDA, CDR2 SQIVND (reference sequence). The CDR3 covers 14 residues. Trimming cost V 5 bases and J 3 bases; bases outside gene matches: 6. CDR3 residues: CASSPRDRSYEQYF. The CDR3 DNA reads TGTGCCAGTAGTCCCCGGGACAGGAGCTACGAGCAGTACTTC.

This clone has just one count. V and J are TRBV9 and TRBJ2-1; D is uncertain. CDR1 is SGDLS, CDR2 YYNGEE, per germline. The CDR3 consists of 14 residues. Between the trimmed V and J ends, which lost 4 bases and 6 bases, there was a span of 14 bases. DNA for the CDR3: TGTGCCAGCAGCCCCCGCGAGTTAGCCAATGAGCAGTTCTTC. This codes for CASSPRELANEQFF.

This clone was observed a few times. CDR3 nucleotides: TGTGCCAGCAGCTCCCCCGGACTGACGGCCTACGAGCAGTACTTC. As protein: CASSSPGLTAYEQYF. The rearrangement links TRBV7-2 to TRBJ2-7, with D tentatively TRBD2 (5 bases). CDR1 and CDR2 from the germline V gene are SGHTA and FQGNSA. The CDR3 totals 15 residues. V dropped 4 bases and J dropped 2 bases, with 15 bases sitting between them.

The sample holds one count of this clone. The chain has TRBV9 and TRBJ2-1; 10 nucleotides line up with TRBD1. Germline trimming cut 0 bases from V and 3 bases from J; bases unmatched to any gene: 0. Germline CDR1 SGDLS, CDR2 YYNGEE. The CDR3 totals 15 residues. CDR3 region: CASSVGDRGYNEQFF. For the CDR3, the DNA is TGTGCCAGCAGCGTAGGGGACAGGGGCTACAATGAGCAGTTCTTC.

The chain employs TRBV5-4 and TRBJ2-3, with D possibly matching TRBD1 (6 bases). This CDR3 is built from 14 residues. V was clipped by 1 base and J by 6 bases, with 12 bases between them. Per the germline V gene, CDR1 is SGHNT and CDR2 is YYREEE (reference sequence). The CDR3 sequence: CASSLNRDGDTQYF. The CDR3 region has the DNA TGTGCCAGCAGCTTGAACAGGGATGGGGATACGCAGTATTTT. Complete variable domain (other parts from reference TRBV5-4 and TRBJ2-3): ETGVTQSPTHLIKTRGQQVTLRCSSQSGHNTVSWYQQALGQGPQFIFQYYREEENGRGNFPPRFSGLQFPNYSSELNVNALELDDSALYLCASSLNRDGDTQYFGPGTRLTVL.

The rearrangement joins TRBV15 to TRBJ2-7, with 7 bases that match TRBD2. V was pared by 0 bases and J by 5 bases, with 7 bases of the junction left unmatched. This CDR3 has 15 amino acids. Per the germline V gene, CDR1 is LNHNV and CDR2 is YYDKDF (reference sequence). The CDR3 region is CATSRDPGGGNEQYF. CDR3 sequence (DNA): TGTGCCACCAGCAGAGATCCTGGGGGGGGGAACGAGCAGTACTTC.

The V and J genes are TRBV7-2 and TRBJ2-1; TRBD1 matches at 7 bases. Germline CDR1 reads SGHTA; CDR2 reads FQGNSA. Unmatched junction bases numbered 9, after V lost 3 bases and J lost 7 bases. The CDR3 consists of 15 residues. The CDR3 coding sequence is TGTGCCAGCAGCTTCTCCTACTCCAGGGGGAATGAGCAGTTCTTC. Protein product: CASSFSYSRGNEQFF.

The chain employs TRBV2 and TRBJ2-1; 7 bases are shared with TRBD1. Germline CDR1 and CDR2: SNHLY and FYNNEI. V dropped 4 bases and J dropped 2; count of bases not matched to a gene: 5. The CDR3 sequence is 15 residues long. The CDR3 bases are TGTGCCAGCAGTGCCGTTCAGGGGGCCTACAATGAGCAGTTCTTC. Encoded protein: CASSAVQGAYNEQFF.

The rearrangement uses TRBV2 and TRBJ1-1; weak D call: TRBD1 (6 bases). V lost 5 bases to trimming and J lost 0 bases, with 16 bases between them. CDR3 size: 16 residues. From germline, CDR1 is SNHLY and CDR2 FYNNEI. The CDR3 reads CASSRTPGDMNTEAFF. CDR3 nucleotides: TGTGCCAGCAGTAGGACACCCGGGGACATGAACACTGAAGCTTTCTTT.

The chain combines TRBV19 with TRBJ1-2; a possible D gene is TRBD1 (5 bases). CDR1 is LNHDA and CDR2 is SQIVND in the germline V gene (reference sequence). This CDR3 region has 13 residues. V was pared by 11 bases and J by 7 bases, with 20 bases between. The CDR3 nucleotides are TGTGCCGTGCGAGCGGGGGAGTTGAGTGGCTACACCTTC. Its protein product is CAVRAGELSGYTF.

The rearrangement joins TRBV30 to TRBJ1-2; tentative D call: TRBD1 (6 bases). The CDR3 is 13 amino acids. Germline V gene data show CDR1 as GTSNPN and CDR2 as SVGIG (reference sequence). The V end was cut by 2 bases, the J end by 7 bases, with 14 bases between. This CDR3 is CAWSLATGFGYTF. The DNA for the CDR3 is TGTGCCTGGAGTCTCGCTACAGGGTTTGGCTACACCTTC.

V and J are TRBV27 and TRBJ2-1; a weak D match, TRBD2 (6 bases). This CDR3 contains 13 residues. V gave up 5 bases and J gave up 13 bases, with 18 bases separating them. Germline assignment: CDR1 MNHEY and CDR2 SMNVEV (reference sequence). CDR3 sequence (DNA): TGTGCCAGCAGTCCCCTGGGGGGACGGGCCCAGTTCTTC. Residues: CASSPLGGRAQFF.